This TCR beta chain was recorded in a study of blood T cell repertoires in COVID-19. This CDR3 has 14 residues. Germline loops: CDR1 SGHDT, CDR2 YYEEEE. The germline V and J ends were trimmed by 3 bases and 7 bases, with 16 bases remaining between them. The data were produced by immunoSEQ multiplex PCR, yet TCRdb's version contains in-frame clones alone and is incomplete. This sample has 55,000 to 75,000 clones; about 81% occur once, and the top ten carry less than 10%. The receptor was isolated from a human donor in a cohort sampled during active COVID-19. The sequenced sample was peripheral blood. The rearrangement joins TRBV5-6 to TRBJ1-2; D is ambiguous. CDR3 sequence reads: CASSSTPPLSGYTF. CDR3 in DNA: TGTGCCAGCAGCTCGACTCCCCCCCTTTCTGGCTACACCTTC.